These 9 T cell receptor beta chains originate from one sample sequenced in a study of T cell responses to AZD1222 COVID-19 vaccine. The repertoire was sequenced with immunoSEQ multiplex PCR; TCRdb's copy has only in-frame clones and lacks some. The sample holds more than 90,000 clones, more than 75% seen once. The sequencing used peripheral blood, collected 28 days after the second AZD1222 dose. The receptors come from an adult who received the AZD1222 COVID-19 vaccine.

The genes are TRBV29-1 and TRBJ1-2; D perhaps matches TRBD1 (6 bases). Trimming took off 4 bases at V and 3 bases at J, with 24 bases between the two ends. Germline V gene lookup returns CDR1 SQVTM and CDR2 ANQGSEA. This CDR3 spans 17 amino acids. In DNA, the CDR3 is TGCAGCGTTGTGGGCTACAGGGAAGGTCTAAGGGACTATGGCTACACCTTC. It yields the protein CSVVGYREGLRDYGYTF.

This rearrangement joins TRBV11-3 to TRBJ1-1; possible D gene TRBD1, 5 bases. Trimming pared 3 bases from V and 1 base from J, leaving 12 bases between. CDR1 is SGHNT and CDR2 is YENEEA in the germline V gene. This CDR3 region has 15 residues. The CDR3 loop is CASSFTGQANTEAFF. The CDR3 DNA is TGTGCCAGCAGCTTTACGGGGCAGGCGAACACTGAAGCTTTCTTT.

The chain uses TRBV6-2 or TRBV6-3 and TRBJ1-5, with TRBD1 matching 7 bases. The CDR3 consists of 14 residues. Germline V gene data show CDR1 as MNHEY and CDR2 as SVGEGT. V shed 5 bases, J shed 3 bases, and the junction held 4 bases outside the gene matches. The CDR3 DNA follows: TGTGCCAGCAGTAACAGGGGTTTCAATCAGCCCCAGCATTTT. The encoded protein is CASSNRGFNQPQHF.

This chain uses TRBV7-2 with TRBJ2-5; maybe TRBD1 (7 bases). CDR3 length: 14 amino acids. Germline loops: CDR1 SGHTA, CDR2 FQGNSA. Trimming removed 5 bases from V and 5 bases from J, with 15 bases in between. CDR3 amino acids: CASSLPGGRETQYF. The DNA of the CDR3 is TGTGCCAGCAGCCTCCCAGGGGGGAGGGAGACCCAGTACTTC. The full variable domain, in which reference TRBV7-2 and TRBJ2-5 provide the parts outside the CDR3, is GAGVSQSPSNKVTEKGKDVELRCDPISGHTALYWYRQSLGQGLEFLIYFQGNSAPDKSGLPSDRFSAERTGGSVSTLTIQRTQQEDSAVYLCASSLPGGRETQYFGPGTRLLVL.

The sample holds a few counts of this clone. The V and J genes are TRBV7-2 and TRBJ2-7, with 10 bases aligning to TRBD1. V trimming: 5 bases; J trimming: 1 base; junction bases outside the gene matches: 5. From germline, CDR1 is SGHTA and CDR2 FQGNSA. This CDR3 contains 15 residues. CDR3 sequence reads: CASSRTGGGSYEQYF. In nucleotides, the CDR3 is TGTGCCAGCAGCCGGACAGGGGGGGGTTCCTACGAGCAGTACTTC.

The gene calls are TRBV5-1 and TRBJ2-5, with TRBD2 matching over 8 bases. The germline gives CDR1 SGHRS, CDR2 YFSETQ. J gave up 4 bases and V 2 bases, and 4 bases lay outside the gene matches. The CDR3 runs 14 residues. CDR3 DNA: TGCGCCAGCAGCTTCCGGGGGGGAGTAGAGACCCAGTACTTC. This encodes CASSFRGGVETQYF. Supplemented by reference TRBV5-1 and TRBJ2-5, the full variable domain reads KAGVTQTPRYLIKTRGQQVTLSCSPISGHRSVSWYQQTPGQGLQFLFEYFSETQRNKGNFPGRFSGRQFSNSRSEMNVSTLELGDSALYLCASSFRGGVETQYFGPGTRLLVL.

The V call is TRBV7-8, the J call TRBJ2-1; 12 nucleotides agree with TRBD2. V dropped 5 bases and J dropped 9; count of bases not matched to a gene: 14. Germline CDR1 SGHVS, CDR2 FQNEAQ. The CDR3 covers 17 residues. CDR3: CASSERLAGDPFGEQFF. CDR3 DNA sequence: TGTGCCAGCAGCGAGAGACTAGCGGGAGACCCTTTCGGTGAGCAGTTCTTC.

The chain links TRBV28 to TRBJ1-2; no clear D gene. Trimming removed 5 bases at V and 4 bases at J, with 14 bases between. Germline V lookup: CDR1 MDHEN, CDR2 SYDVKM. This CDR3 has 14 amino acids. The chain's CDR3 is CASSTRPTSYGYTF. In DNA form, the CDR3 reads TGTGCCAGCAGTACCCGTCCCACGTCCTATGGCTACACCTTC.

In the case of this clone: The same CDR3 also results from other DNA sequences found in this sample. The V gene is TRBV6-5, the J gene TRBJ1-5; D ambiguous. V lost 0 bases to trimming and J lost 1 base, with 7 bases between them. The germline V gene has CDR1 MNHEY and CDR2 SVGAGI. The CDR3 extends over 15 amino acids. The CDR3 region is CASSYSYQSNQPQHF. The CDR3 DNA sequence: TGTGCCAGCAGTTACTCGTACCAGAGCAATCAGCCCCAGCATTTT.